This T cell receptor (beta chain) was sequenced in a study of cytomegalovirus exposure and HLA in healthy donors. Turning to this clone: The antigen remains undetermined.

This cohort consisted of healthy bone marrow donors. V was shortened by 2 bases and J by 1 base, with 8 bases between the two germline ends. Germline lookup yields CDR1 PRHDT and CDR2 FYEKMQ (reference sequence). The CDR3 loop spans 14 amino acids. Overall study findings and caveats: Researchers reported in a later analysis that common viral pathogens appeared linked to several top clusters. Trimming of TCR beta V- and J-genes showed a link, identified in a later analysis, to a missense DCLRE1C variant.

PCR was performed using 60 Vbeta and 13 Jbeta primers. Some clones are missing from TCRdb's copy, which holds only in-frame ones; the method was immunoSEQ multiplex PCR. Counted here are 50,000 to 60,000 clones, around 73% occurring once; the ten biggest clones make up around 2.9%. The sequence came from a woman aged 40 to 55 in good health and CMV-seropositive. What was sequenced was PBMCs. The chain recombines TRBV13 with TRBJ1-1; D gene ambiguous. The CDR3 region has the DNA TGTGCCAGCAGCTTACCGGGAGCGAACACTGAAGCTTTCTTT. Translation gives CASSLPGANTEAFF.